The clone carrying this TCR beta chain was seen at least ten times. The antigen remains unidentified. Germline trimming cut 4 bases from V and 0 bases from J; bases unmatched to any gene: 7. This CDR3 region has 16 residues. The V gene's germline CDR1 is SGHRS and CDR2 YFSETQ. This record comes from a study of Graves' ophthalmopathy and Graves' hyperthyroidism. Points from the study as a whole: Sensitivity of roughly 88% and specificity of 65% to 83% were achieved when a 13-signature model separated ophthalmopathy from stable hyperthyroidism. Blood repertoires reportedly contained most expanded thyroid clonotypes above 0.001 frequency.

As the template, RNA transcripts were used to amplify TCR beta CDR3 regions. Following a first-round RT-PCR that used HTBI primers, a second-round multiplex PCR was carried out. TCRdb itself ran the multiplex PCR reads through MiXCR, one entry per CDR3 protein. The sample has approximately 480,000 distinct CDR3 sequences, approximately 15% seen once. This chain connects TRBV5-1 to TRBJ1-3, with 7 positions matching TRBD1. The clonotype comes from a woman in her twenties or thirties with Graves' ophthalmopathy. Sample: blood. The CDR3 loop is CASSPGQSSSGNTIYF. The DNA of the CDR3 is TGCGCCAGCAGCCCGGGACAGTCAAGCTCTGGAAACACCATATATTTT.